This entry concerns a single T cell receptor beta chain. The source of the sample is a study of blood T cell repertoires in COVID-19. In the source study's methods: Estimates of nucleated cell counts were drawn from the amplification of reference gene primers. The table came from immunoSEQ multiplex PCR; TCRdb's copy has only in-frame clones and leaves some out. V and J calls plus clone size are reproduced from that table; the DNA served to infer D and trimming. The table shows more than 70,000 clones, with just over 90% occurring only once. Germline V gives CDR1 WNHNN, CDR2 SYGVQD (reference sequence). The CDR3 runs to 15 residues. V dropped 3 bases and J dropped 4; count of bases not matched to a gene: 1.

Input material: peripheral blood. The source of this sequence is a woman aged 45 to 65 in a cohort sampled during active COVID-19. This chain joins TRBV10-1 and TRBJ2-1; TRBD2 matches at 12 bases. The CDR3 nucleotides read TGCGCCAGCAGTGACGGGACTAGCGGGTACAATGAGCAGTTCTTC. Its translation is CASSDGTSGYNEQFF.